The entry below gives a single T cell receptor (beta chain) sequence along with its context. The data belong to a study of blood T cell repertoires in COVID-19. Study at large: COVID-19 samples from acute and convalescent phases originated in the United States, Italy and Spain. In each case, the material was cDNA or gDNA derived from T cells, B-cell-depleted T cells, or PBMCs.

Authors' data handling: Nucleated cell counts were estimated from reference gene primer amplification. Produced via immunoSEQ multiplex PCR; TCRdb's table is partial and in-frame only. V and J calls plus clone size are reproduced from that table; the DNA served to infer D and trimming. The table has about 100,000 clones, roughly nine tenths seen once. Sequenced material: peripheral blood. This clonotype was obtained from a human donor with active COVID-19. The donor label of this sample is uncertain.

The CDR3 DNA is TGTGCCAGCAACGCCCCCTTAGGCAGGGTTAATTCACCCCTCCACTTT. Amino acid sequence: CASNAPLGRVNSPLHF. The rearrangement links TRBV2 to TRBJ1-6, with D maybe TRBD1 (5 bases). This CDR3 region has 16 residues. The V end was cut by 7 bases, the J end by 6 bases, with 19 bases between. CDR1 is SNHLY, CDR2 FYNNEI, per germline.